This TCR beta chain was obtained from a study of cytomegalovirus exposure and HLA in healthy donors. Turning to the study itself: The roughly 110 validation repertoires were reported in a later analysis to have been generated on the same platform as the approximately 700 first-cohort repertoires.

Only in-frame clones appear in the TCRdb table, and some are missing; sequencing was by immunoSEQ multiplex PCR. In the table there are some 240,000 clones, around 85% of which are singletons. Study outcomes and limitations: CMV antigen specificity was confirmed in vitro for three CMV-associated chains. Rare TCR sequences dominated, though some public TCRs recurred in many donors.

As to this clone: The antigen is unknown.

The CDR3 has 16 amino acids. The ends lost 4 bases at V and 5 bases at J; junction bases unmatched: 11. The clonotype originates from a woman aged 25-40 years in good health and CMV-seropositive. Sequenced: PBMCs. The chain employs TRBV5-3 and TRBJ2-1, with 8 bases fitting TRBD2. TRBV5-3 is an open reading frame whose function is uncertain. CDR3 sequence (DNA): TGTGCCAGAAGCCTATTCGGAGCGGGAGCCAACAATGAGCAGTTCTTC. Translating gives CARSLFGAGANNEQFF.